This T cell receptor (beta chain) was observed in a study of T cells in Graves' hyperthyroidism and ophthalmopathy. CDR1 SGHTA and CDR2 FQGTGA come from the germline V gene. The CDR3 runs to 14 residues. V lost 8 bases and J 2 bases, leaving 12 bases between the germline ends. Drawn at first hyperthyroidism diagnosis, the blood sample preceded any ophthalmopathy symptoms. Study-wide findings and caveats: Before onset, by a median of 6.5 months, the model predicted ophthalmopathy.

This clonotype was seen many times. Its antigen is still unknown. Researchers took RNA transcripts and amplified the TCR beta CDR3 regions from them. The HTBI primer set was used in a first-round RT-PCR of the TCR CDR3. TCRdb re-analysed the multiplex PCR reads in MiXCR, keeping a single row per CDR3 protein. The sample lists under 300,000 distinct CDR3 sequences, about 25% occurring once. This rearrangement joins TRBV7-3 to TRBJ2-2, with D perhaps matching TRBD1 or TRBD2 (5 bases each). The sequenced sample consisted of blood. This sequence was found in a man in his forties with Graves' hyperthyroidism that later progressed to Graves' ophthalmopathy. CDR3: CASWGNGNTGELFF. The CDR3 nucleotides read TGTGCCAGCTGGGGGAACGGCAACACCGGGGAGCTGTTTTTT.